The 5 T cell receptor beta chains below come from one sample, sequenced in a study of blood T cell repertoires in COVID-19. Method: immunoSEQ multiplex PCR; TCRdb's copy keeps in-frame clones and lacks some. The sample includes fewer than 200,000 clones, 70% to 90% of them seen just once. Specimen: peripheral blood. Receptors were obtained from a man aged 55-75 years who had recovered from COVID-19.

This rearrangement joins TRBV5-1 to TRBJ2-1; a possible D gene is TRBD2 (5 bases). Trimming removed 3 bases from V and 3 bases from J, with 10 bases in between. The germline V gene has CDR1 SGHRS and CDR2 YFSETQ. The CDR3 is 14 amino acids. The CDR3 nucleotides read TGCGCCAGCAGCTCCGCGGACTTCTACAATGAGCAGTTCTTC. Translated: CASSSADFYNEQFF.

The rearrangement links TRBV5-4 to TRBJ1-3; 8 nucleotides line up with TRBD1. The CDR3 is 14 amino acids. Germline CDR1 and CDR2: SGHNT and YYREEE (reference sequence). V shed 7 bases and J 2 bases; nucleotides not matched to a gene: 5. The CDR3 loop is CASYGQGAGNTIYF. The CDR3 region has the DNA TGTGCCAGCTATGGACAGGGAGCTGGAAACACCATATATTTT. The full variable domain, rest sourced from reference TRBV5-4 and TRBJ1-3, is ETGVTQSPTHLIKTRGQQVTLRCSSQSGHNTVSWYQQALGQGPQFIFQYYREEENGRGNFPPRFSGLQFPNYSSELNVNALELDDSALYLCASYGQGAGNTIYFGEGSWLTVV.

The CDR3, as DNA: TGTGCCAGAAACCAGGCTCCCCACTACGAGCAGTACTTC. This sequence encodes CARNQAPHYEQYF. The chain is built from TRBV21-1 and TRBJ2-7; TRBD1 is the table's D call, not checked against the DNA. TRBV21-1 is a documented pseudogene. The CDR3 contains 13 residues.

The chain couples TRBV3-1 (or the pseudogene TRBV3-2) to TRBJ1-2, with D perhaps TRBD1 (5 bases). The CDR3 consists of 15 residues. Germline-derived CDR1 and CDR2 are LGHDT and YNNKEL (reference sequence). V was clipped by 0 bases and J by 7 bases, with 15 bases between them. CDR3 DNA sequence: TGTGCCAGCAGCCAAGATGGAGACGGGGGGTCTGGCTACACCTTC. This codes for CASSQDGDGGSGYTF.

The chain couples TRBV7-9 to TRBJ1-1; possible D gene TRBD1, 5 bases. Per the germline V gene, CDR1 is SEHNR and CDR2 is FQNEAQ (reference sequence). This CDR3 is built from 14 residues. The ends were cut back, 5 bases at V and 9 bases at J, with 19 bases in the middle. The CDR3 is CASSQPTGGGKAFF. The CDR3 DNA reads TGTGCCAGCAGCCAACCTACGGGGGGAGGGAAAGCTTTCTTT.